This T cell receptor beta chain was identified in a study of Graves' ophthalmopathy and Graves' hyperthyroidism. Study-wide results and caveats: Most expanded clonotypes from thyroid (those above 0.001 frequency) were also found in blood. An 81.08% specificity and about 88% sensitivity were achieved by a 13-signature model that separated ophthalmopathy from stable hyperthyroidism.

RNA transcripts were the template, and TCR beta CDR3 regions were amplified from them. Second-round multiplex PCR followed a first-round RT-PCR using HTBI primers. From the multiplex PCR reads, TCRdb called clonotypes with MiXCR, one entry per CDR3 protein. The repertoire has about 480,000 distinct CDR3 sequences, about 15% of them found once; the top ten carry about a tenth. Moderate-to-severe activity, CAS ≥3, NOSPECS ≥4 and duration under 3 months were recorded for donors with ophthalmopathy. Diagnosis was based on clinical symptoms, serum thyroxine, TRAb, thyroid ultrasound and orbital computed tomography. The CDR3 extends over 15 amino acids. Per the germline V gene, CDR1 is SGHTA and CDR2 is FQGTGA. V shed 5 bases, J shed 6 bases, and the junction held 8 bases outside the gene matches. This clonotype was found many times. Its cognate antigen is unknown.

This receptor was taken from a woman in her thirties with Graves' ophthalmopathy. The rearrangement uses TRBV7-3 and TRBJ2-2; 8 bases align to TRBD1. Sequencing was performed on blood. The DNA of the CDR3 is TGTGCCAGCAGCACACAGGGGGACTGGGCCGGGGAGCTGTTTTTT. Its translation is CASSTQGDWAGELFF.